This T cell receptor (beta chain) was retrieved from a study of cytomegalovirus exposure and HLA in healthy donors. Across the whole study: From about 200 million T cells, an earlier analysis saw approximately 120 million unique TCR beta sequences.

The PCR used 60 Vbeta and 13 Jbeta primers. Some clones are missing from TCRdb's copy, which holds only in-frame ones; the method was immunoSEQ multiplex PCR. The sample has 150,000 to 200,000 clones, roughly 77% seen once. Concerning this clone itself: Its antigen is unknown.

The length of the CDR3 is 15 residues. Trimming took 2 bases from V and 1 from J, leaving 11 bases between them. Germline V lookup: CDR1 SGHTA, CDR2 FQGNSA. The study's findings and limits: Reportedly, a later analysis found an Asian-associated ancestry cluster had fewer N-insertions than the approximately 600-donor mean.

This receptor was obtained from a man younger than 30 in good health and CMV-seropositive. The material sequenced was PBMCs. V gene TRBV7-2 combines with J gene TRBJ1-2; weak D call: TRBD1 (6 bases). CDR3 nucleotide sequence: TGTGCCAGCAGCTTATGGACAGTTCTTAACTATGGCTACACCTTC. Translated: CASSLWTVLNYGYTF.